The present T cell receptor beta chain was sequenced within a study of CXCR3-negative and CXCR3-positive naive CD8 T cells. Germline loops: CDR1 MGHDK, CDR2 SYGVNS. The CDR3 loop spans 16 amino acids. Libraries of TRB cDNA were made by 5' RACE and carried UMIs. TCRdb reprocessed the 5' RACE reads and keeps a single row for each CDR3 protein, giving no DNA. This sample's table has about 120,000 distinct CDR3 sequences. The source is a human donor in good health. Some clones in this sample may be carry-over from other donors' samples. The chain joins TRBV25-1 to TRBJ1-4; the D call of TRBD1 rests on TCRdb alone, since no DNA is present to check it. Material: naive CXCR3- CD8+ T cells from blood. As for subset: CD45RO-CCR7+CD27+CD95- naive CD8+ T cells lacking CXCR3 (TNR3-). This CDR3 reads CASSGTSTGLGEKLFF.